This T cell receptor beta chain was sequenced during a study of radiation and T cells in renal cell carcinoma (dated by TCRdb to 2018 to 2020). Study-wide context: TCR beta sequencing covered approximately 51 samples in total, comprising approximately 26 tumors and about 27 peripheral blood samples. Across all 53 samples, over 4,000,000 unique CDR3 nucleotide sequences encoding about 2.4 million unique CDR3 amino acid sequences were identified.

This sample's time point label indicates: tumor resected at nephrectomy. Sample treatment or condition, as interpreted from the label and publication: 15 Gy SBRT to primary tumor, nephrectomy 4 weeks later. The samples were obtained from a clinical trial, where primary renal cell carcinomas were treated with 15 Gy stereotactic body radiation therapy and then removed by nephrectomy 4 weeks afterward. All patients had renal cell carcinoma with clear cell pathology. Tumors were dissociated mechanically, digested with collagenase/hyaluronidase at 37 degrees C, processed in gentleMACS C tubes, and stored in liquid nitrogen. Genomic DNA for TCR sequencing was prepared using the QIAamp DNA Blood Mini Kit (Qiagen). The analyses included just those samples that passed every quality control check. From a lookup of the germline V gene, CDR1 and CDR2 are SGHVS and FQNEAQ. The CDR3 runs 14 amino acids, cysteine and phenylalanine included. Of all the DNA, just the CDR3 is kept, 42 bases in frame from base 1. V sheds 7 bases and J sheds 2 bases, leaving 13 bases between their ends.

The immunoSEQ kit was used, according to the manufacturer's recommendations, to generate TCR beta libraries from genomic DNA. For library preparation, a first multiplex PCR was performed with proprietary primers, followed by a second PCR in which unique barcodes were added, and bead cleanups were performed after each round. A kit-provided positive control reaction and a negative control reaction were included in every sample batch. The final libraries underwent checking on an Agilent 4200 TapeStation D1000 ScreenTape, volumetric pooling, and quantification by qPCR. Sequencing ran on an Illumina NextSeq500 with a MidOutput 150-cycle cartridge, using 156 Read1 and 15 Index1 cycles with kit custom primers. The pooled library was loaded at 1.0 pM, and roughly 18% PhiX control was spiked in. The study's processing was this. The vendor-processed data were analyzed in R, and a clonotype was defined as all T cells that share the same CDR3 nucleotide sequence. For clone abundance analyses, frequencies were normalized to the 10,000 most abundant clones per sample. Before analysis, public T cell clones were removed, and these numbered fewer than six per sample on average. Dominant motifs were analyzed with ImmunoMap using the PAM10 matrix, a gap penalty of 30, and a homology threshold of 0.3, and motifs with a cumulative frequency of at least 0.01 were considered dominant. Tumor-enriched and baseline blood-enriched clonotypes were defined by at least a 32-fold difference in abundance between compartments. Tumor-blood repertoire similarity was measured with the Baroni-Urbani and Buser coefficient, and groups were compared using two-tailed Wilcoxon tests in R. The source is immuneACCESS, and TCRdb retained only in-frame sequences with V and J called. Part of the clones is not carried over; for the studies checked, unresolved V genes explain less than half of this, and the remainder is unexplained. The V and J calls and clone size were taken over from that table, and D and trimming were inferred from the DNA. A total of approximately 21,000 clones appear in this sample, about 51% of them only once. Of the sample, about a sixth is held by the ten largest clones.

Comment on this clone: The target of this receptor is not known. Per-base qualities were not stored, and no clone one base away is much larger.

Study-level results and caveats: Top tumor clonotypes rose in blood from baseline to 2 weeks post-radiation, then contracted by 4 weeks, suggesting transient expansion of tumor-resident clones. No pretreatment tumor biopsies were available, so the baseline intratumoral presence of clonotypes could not be determined. Effects of radiation dose or scheduling on the TCR repertoire could not be addressed with the single-armed trial design. TCR clonality was higher in irradiated tumors than in controls, as the top 100 clonotypes made up an average of about 54% of the repertoire in irradiated tumors compared with 43% in nephrectomy-only tumors. Intratumoral heterogeneity went uncaptured because the only tumor material available was small regions of roughly 1 g. Compared with control tumors, irradiated tumors had a greater number of dominant CDR3 motifs, and these motifs made up a bigger portion of the repertoire.

Sample: tumor tissue, taken from a patient whose treatment included radiotherapy and nephrectomy. This sequence uses TRBV7-8 and TRBJ2-3, with no D gene named confidently. The clonotype comes from a woman in her fifties or sixties with renal cell carcinoma. The nucleotide sequence is TGTGCCAGCACCCACAAGGAATTCACAGATACGCAGTATTTT. It encodes CASTHKEFTDTQYF.